This T cell receptor (beta chain) was found in a study of early T cells in non-severe SARS-CoV-2 infection. The CDR3 totals 15 residues. Germline V gene sequence: CDR1 SGHRS, CDR2 YFSETQ. The V and J ends lost 3 bases and 7 bases, in that order; junction bases with no gene match: 6. MiXCR, run by TCRdb on the 5' RACE reads, gives a single entry per CDR3 protein. The table has around 68,000 distinct CDR3 sequences, around 12% seen once. Study results and limitations: The VDJdb matching leaned toward anti-spike CD8 responses and overlooked private and CD4 specificities.

The table lists this clonotype with many counts. Its target is unknown. The J gene is TRBJ1-6, the V gene TRBV5-1; 8 bases map to TRBD1. Sequenced material: whole blood, taken at baseline. This sequence originates from an adult who was a healthcare worker with PCR-confirmed SARS-CoV-2 infection or an uninfected control (not recorded which). The CDR3 loop is CASSSGQGGNSPLHF. The DNA for the CDR3 is TGCGCCAGCAGCTCTGGACAGGGTGGAAATTCACCCCTCCACTTT. Full variable domain (rest looked up from reference TRBV5-1 and TRBJ1-6): KAGVTQTPRYLIKTRGQQVTLSCSPISGHRSVSWYQQTPGQGLQFLFEYFSETQRNKGNFPGRFSGRQFSNSRSEMNVSTLELGDSALYLCASSSGQGGNSPLHFGNGTRLTVT.